Shown below are 2 T cell receptor beta chains from a single sample sequenced in a study of blood T cell repertoires in COVID-19. Assay: immunoSEQ multiplex PCR; the TCRdb copy retains only in-frame clones and omits some. The sample holds approximately 170,000 clones, around four fifths seen once. Material for sequencing was peripheral blood. These receptors were taken from a human donor in a cohort sampled during active COVID-19.

The genes are TRBV7-9 and TRBJ2-7; D perhaps matches TRBD1 (5 bases). Germline V CDR1 and CDR2: SEHNR, FQNEAQ (reference sequence). Between the trimmed V and J ends, which lost 4 bases and 0 bases, there was a span of 19 bases. The CDR3 is 17 amino acids. Written as DNA, the CDR3 is TGTGCCAGCAGCTCCCATAACCATGACAGTAGCTCCTACGAGCAGTACTTC. Its protein is CASSSHNHDSSSYEQYF.

The CDR3 reads CASSVGPGPSYEQYF. CDR3 sequence (DNA): TGTGCCAGCAGCGTAGGGCCAGGGCCCTCCTACGAGCAGTACTTC. The rearrangement links TRBV9 to TRBJ2-7; perhaps TRBD1 as D (5 bases). CDR1 is SGDLS and CDR2 is YYNGEE in the germline V gene. The CDR3 is made up of 15 amino acids. V was shortened by 0 bases and J by 0 bases, with 10 bases between the two germline ends.